The 3 T cell receptor beta chains given below trace back to one sample, sequenced in a study. A single record per CDR3 protein comes from TCRdb applying MiXCR to the 5' RACE reads. The repertoire includes approximately 21,000 distinct CDR3 sequences, more than 30% of them detected once, and 2.2% sits in the top ten. Source material: tumor-infiltrating naive CD4+ T cells sorted from the breast tumor. Subset meaning: naive CD4+ T cells, CD4+CD45RA+CD25-. These receptors were taken from a female donor with breast cancer.

The gene calls are TRBV12-3 or TRBV12-4 and TRBJ2-3; D is possibly TRBD1 (6 bases). The CDR3 runs 14 residues. V lost 5 bases, J lost 1 base, and 10 bases lay in between. The CDR3 sequence is CASSLRQGTDTQYF. CDR3 sequence (DNA): TGTGCCAGCAGTCTCAGACAGGGCACAGATACGCAGTATTTT.

This clonotype was observed at least ten times. The chain links TRBV5-1 to TRBJ1-5; 7 nucleotides match TRBD1. The trim removed 0 bases at V and 3 bases at J, leaving 9 bases unmatched. The germline V gene has CDR1 SGHRS and CDR2 YFSETQ. The CDR3 consists of 17 residues. The CDR3 loop is CASSLAPTTGTNQPQHF. As DNA, the CDR3 is TGCGCCAGCAGCTTGGCCCCAACGACAGGGACCAATCAGCCCCAGCATTTT.

As concerns this clonotype: At one end, the junction sequence differs from germline, possibly due to a read error. This chain links TRBV20-1 with TRBJ1-1; maybe TRBD1 (6 bases). This CDR3 is 14 amino acids long. CDR1 is DFQATT and CDR2 is SNEGSKA in the germline V gene (reference sequence). The CDR3 sequence is CSAGEPTGLTEAFF. The CDR3 nucleotides are TGCAGTGCTGGAGAGCCGACAGGCCTCACTGAAGCTTTCTTT.